This T cell receptor (beta chain) was recorded in a study of T cell therapy product for transplant patients (dated by TCRdb to the late 2010s). Looking at the study overall: In Berlin, Germany, the wider healthy donor group was made up of 19 individuals (about 10 male and 9 female) aged about 25 to 81 years. A next-generation autologous adoptive antiviral T-cell product was developed for immunosuppressed solid organ transplant patients, with CMV used as the model virus. The TCRbeta repertoire analysis of rapamycin-treated and untreated products included n = 3 healthy donors. The expansion media contained either IL-7 and IL-15 at 10 ng/ml or IL-2 at about 50 U/ml. To assess clonal composition, the researchers compared the TCRbeta repertoires of CMV-specific T-cell products that were either rapamycin-treated or untreated, with both kinds coming from the same donors.

For this chain, trimming is 3 bases at the V end and 2 bases at the J end, and the number of junction bases without a gene match is 8. CDR1 and CDR2, per the germline V gene (reference sequence), are WNHNN and SYGVQD. The CDR3 sequence holds 17 residues, the cysteine and phenylalanine included. This entry keeps only the CDR3 DNA: 51 bases, framed from base 1. The study at large found these results: Compared with untreated products, rapamycin-treated products had a more diverse, less clonal TCRbeta repertoire and more distinct clones. The authors proposed that the higher clonal diversity in Rapa-TCPs may reflect the survival of low-frequency clones and the preferential expansion of central memory T cells. Paired products from the same donor had many clones in common, while repertoires from different donors did not overlap. In untreated products the top 10 clones covered about 90% of the repertoire, compared with roughly 64% in rapamycin-treated products.

Put plainly, this sample's label means: CMVpp65/IE-1-reactive T cells enriched by IFNgamma capture and expanded in vitro. For around six hours, PBMCs were stimulated with overlapping CMV pp65 and IE-1 peptide pools, with each pool at about 0.5 ug/ml. IFNgamma-producing CMV-stimulated cells were positively selected with the IFNgamma Secretion Assay-Cell Enrichment and Detection Kit (Miltenyi Biotec). For approximately 21 days, enriched IFNgamma+ cells were cultured with irradiated autologous feeders along with either IL-7/IL-15 or IL-2. To provide enough cells for different cell sorting steps, buffy coats were used from about 15% of the 19 healthy donors. Peripheral blood mononuclear cells were isolated by Biocoll density gradient centrifugation. The buffy coats from healthy donors came from DRK. Genomic DNA was extracted with an AllPrep DNA/RNA Kit and TCRbeta CDR3 regions were amplified with the immunoSEQ hsTCRb Kit. In the source study's methods: Productive rearrangements, defined as in-frame CDR3 nucleotide sequences without stop codons, were analyzed in immunoSEQ Analyzer 3.0. Sample overlap was measured using the Morisita index, while clonality was calculated from productive entropy normalized to the number of productive rearrangements. The source is immuneACCESS, and TCRdb retained only in-frame sequences with V and J called. Part of the clones is not carried over; for the studies checked, unresolved V genes explain less than half of this, and the remainder is unexplained. V, J and clone size were drawn from that table, and D and trimming were deduced from the DNA. The sample table records approximately 940 clones; 44% of these occur just once. The top ten constitute around a quarter of the sample.

This clone was detected only a few times. There is no known antigen for this receptor. Base-call qualities are not available, and no considerably larger clone is one nucleotide away. The receptor comes from an adult in good health. Sequenced: a sorted cell population cultured from PBMCs. Here the chain combines TRBV10-1 and TRBJ2-3, with 10 bases matching TRBD2. The CDR3 has the sequence CASSDSSGGPSTDTQYF. The sequenced DNA is TGCGCCAGCAGTGATTCTAGCGGGGGACCCTCCACAGATACGCAGTATTTT.